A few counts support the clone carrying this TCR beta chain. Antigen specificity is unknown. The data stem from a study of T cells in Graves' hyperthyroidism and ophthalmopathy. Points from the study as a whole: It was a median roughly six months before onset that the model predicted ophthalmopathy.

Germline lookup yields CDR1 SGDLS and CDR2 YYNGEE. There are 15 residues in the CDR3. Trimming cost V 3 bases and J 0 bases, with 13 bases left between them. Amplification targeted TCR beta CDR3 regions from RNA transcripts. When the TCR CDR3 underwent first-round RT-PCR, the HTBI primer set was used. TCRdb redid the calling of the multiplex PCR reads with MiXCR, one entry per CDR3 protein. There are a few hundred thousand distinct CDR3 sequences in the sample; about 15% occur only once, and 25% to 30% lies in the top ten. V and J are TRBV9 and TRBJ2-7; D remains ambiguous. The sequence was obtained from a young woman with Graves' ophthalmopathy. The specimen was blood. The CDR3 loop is CASSASVDPSYEQYF. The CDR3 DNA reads TGTGCCAGCAGCGCGTCCGTAGACCCCTCCTACGAGCAGTACTTC.